This entry lists 30 T cell receptor beta chains sequenced from one sample in a study of T cells in women clearing cervical HPV infection. Produced via immunoSEQ multiplex PCR; TCRdb's table is partial and in-frame only. The sample table sets out about 39,000 clones. The sample taken for sequencing was blood buffy coat. Receptors were obtained from a woman between 18 and 70 years old with a cervical HPV16 infection that either progressed to CIN3+ or cleared (not recorded which).

Comment on this clone: The read gets to within 3 residues of the CDR3 end, and the germline J gene fills in the rest. The gene calls are TRBV5-1 and TRBJ1-4, with D unresolved. Germline V lookup: CDR1 SGHRS, CDR2 YFSETQ. The length of the CDR3 is 16 residues. The CDR3: CASSLGVGGSESPLFF. The covered CDR3 bases are TGCGCCAGCAGCTTGGGGGTAGGAGGGTCGGAGTCACCA.

In regard to this clone: The observed sequence ends 3 residues before the CDR3 terminus, with the missing tail filled in from the germline J gene. The gene calls are TRBV6-1 and TRBJ1-2; tentatively, D is TRBD1 (5 bases). CDR1 MNHNS and CDR2 SASEGT come from the germline V gene. The CDR3 extends over 13 amino acids. The CDR3: CASSERQGRDYTF. The sequenced CDR3 bases are TGTGCCAGCAGTGAACGGCAGGGTCGCGAC.

With regard to this clone: Read sequence stops 3 residues before the CDR3 end, and the germline J gene provides the missing end. The chain employs TRBV7-3 and TRBJ2-3; TRBD2 matches 9 bases. This CDR3 is built from 18 residues. The trim removed 0 bases at V and 4 bases at J, leaving 11 bases unmatched. Looked up from germline, CDR1 is SGHTA and CDR2 is FQGTGA. Incomplete CDR3 DNA: TGTGCCAGCAGCTTAACCCCAATGGTAGCGGGAGTGTCAGATACG. Translating gives CASSLTPMVAGVSDT. The CDR3 in full is CASSLTPMVAGVSDTQYF. The variable domain in full, completed from reference TRBV7-3 and TRBJ2-3, reads GAGVSQTPSNKVTEKGKYVELRCDPISGHTALYWYRQSLGQGPEFLIYFQGTGAADDSGLPNDRFFAVRPEGSVSTLKIQRTERGDSAVYLCASSLTPMVAGVSDTQYFGPGTRLTVL.

Comment on this clone: The read terminates 3 residues ahead of where the CDR3 ends, so the germline J gene completes it. The chain couples TRBV18 to TRBJ1-1; 9 nucleotides line up with TRBD1. The CDR3 spans 15 residues. With V trimmed by 2 bases and J by 5 bases, 6 bases remained unmatched. Germline values: CDR1 KGHSH, CDR2 LQKENI. CDR3 in amino acids: CASSPYRDRETEAFF. The CDR3 bases that were read are TGTGCCAGCTCACCATACCGGGACAGGGAAACTGAA.

As regards this clone: The read stops 3 residues short of the end of the CDR3; the missing end is completed from the germline J gene. V gene TRBV5-1 combines with J gene TRBJ2-5, with TRBD2 as a possible D gene (5 bases). The CDR3 extends over 14 amino acids. V dropped 9 bases and J dropped 5 bases, with 20 bases sitting between them. Per the germline V gene, CDR1 is SGHRS and CDR2 is YFSETQ. The CDR3 sequence: CATRPSGVYETQYF. The DNA read from the CDR3 is TGCGCCACCAGGCCCTCCGGGGTTTACGAGACC.

A word on this clone: The sequence runs out 3 residues before the end of the CDR3; the remainder is reconstructed from the germline J gene. The chain links TRBV7-9 to TRBJ2-4, with 7 bases lining up with TRBD1. The CDR3 is made up of 12 amino acids. Germline V gene data show CDR1 as SEHNR and CDR2 as FQNEAQ (reference sequence). CDR3 DNA (partial): TGTGCCAGCAGCACAGGGGATCAGCCT. It translates to CASSTGDQP. The full CDR3 sequence reads CASSTGDQPQYF.

A note on this clone: The read stops 3 residues short of the end of the CDR3; the missing end is completed from the germline J gene. The V and J genes are TRBV7-2 and TRBJ2-7, with TRBD2 identical over 7 bases. The CDR3 is 15 amino acids. With V trimmed by 6 bases and J by 6 bases, 14 bases remained unmatched. Germline CDR1 reads SGHTA; CDR2 reads FQGNSA. The part of the CDR3 DNA that was read is TGTGCCAGCAGTTTTCTAGCGGCAGGACGGGGCGAG. Translated, it gives CASSFLAAGRGE. The whole CDR3 protein reads CASSFLAAGRGEQYF.

About this clone: Coverage ceases 3 residues before the CDR3 finishes, and the germline J gene fills in the end. The chain employs TRBV5-1 and TRBJ2-1; 10 positions match TRBD2. This CDR3 spans 14 amino acids. Looked up from germline, CDR1 is SGHRS and CDR2 is YFSETQ. J was trimmed by 5 bases and V by 4 bases; bases with no gene match: 3. The CDR3 DNA, read in part, is TGCGCCAGCAGCAGAGGACTAGCGGACAATGAG. Its protein product is CASSRGLADNE. The whole CDR3 sequence is CASSRGLADNEQFF.

This clone is labeled medium-sized based on frequency. Read data end 3 residues before the CDR3 end; the end is taken from the germline J gene. The genes are TRBV5-1 and TRBJ1-2, with D perhaps TRBD1 (5 bases). V was trimmed by 5 bases and J by 1 base, leaving 15 bases between them. The V gene's germline CDR1 is SGHRS and CDR2 YFSETQ. CDR3 size: 15 residues. Partial CDR3 DNA: TGCGCCAGCAGGGTGGCTAGGACACGTAACTATGGC. It encodes CASRVARTRNYG. The CDR3 reads in full as CASRVARTRNYGYTF.

Details on this clone: Read data end 3 residues before the CDR3 end; the end is taken from the germline J gene. The chain carries TRBV18 and TRBJ1-1; D not certain. The CDR3 is 16 residues long. V lost 2 bases to trimming and J lost 4 bases, with 17 bases between them. Looked up from germline, CDR1 is KGHSH and CDR2 is LQKENI. The CDR3 sequence is CASSPDFSSTGTEAFF. CDR3 DNA, as far as it was read: TGTGCCAGCTCACCAGATTTTTCGTCCACGGGCACTGAA.

To note about this clone: Read coverage stops 3 residues before the CDR3 terminus; the germline J gene supplies the remainder. The V gene is TRBV6-2 or TRBV6-3, the J gene TRBJ2-3; TRBD2 matches 11 bases. The CDR3 loop spans 14 amino acids. V gave up 6 bases and J gave up 7 bases; unmatched junction bases: 6. The germline V gene has CDR1 MNHEY and CDR2 SVGEGT. CDR3 loop: CASRGLAGGHTQYF. The part of the CDR3 DNA that was read is TGTGCCAGCAGAGGACTAGCGGGTGGCCATACG.

As to this clone: The read ends 3 residues before the CDR3 terminus; that terminus is restored from the germline J gene. J is TRBJ2-7 and V is TRBV7-9; D is possibly TRBD2 (6 bases). CDR1 SEHNR and CDR2 FQNEAQ come from the germline V gene (reference sequence). Between the trimmed V and J ends, which lost 5 bases and 5 bases, there was a span of 16 bases. This CDR3 is 14 amino acids long. CDR3 sequence: CASSPGTGEHEQYF. The sequenced CDR3 bases are TGTGCCAGCAGCCCTGGGACTGGGGAGCACGAG.

In the case of this clone: The sequenced fragment ends 3 residues before the CDR3 boundary, so the rest is inferred from the germline J gene. The chain employs TRBV6-1 and TRBJ2-7; 14 nucleotides agree with TRBD2. Germline V gives CDR1 MNHNS, CDR2 SASEGT. The CDR3 extends over 15 amino acids. V lost 3 bases to trimming and J lost 6 bases; unmatched junction nucleotides: 4. The sequenced CDR3 bases are TGTGCCAGCAGTGAGGGACTAGCGGGGGTCGGCGAG. It yields the protein CASSEGLAGVGE. The entire CDR3 protein is CASSEGLAGVGEQYF.

As to this clone: The missing CDR3 end, 3 residues past where the read stops, is filled in from the germline J gene. The V and J genes are TRBV19 and TRBJ2-3; TRBD1 matches 8 bases. CDR3 length: 15 residues. Germline assignment: CDR1 LNHDA and CDR2 SQIVND (reference sequence). The CDR3 DNA, read in part, is TGTGCCAGTAGTATTGGACAGGGACAAGGAGAGACG. This encodes CASSIGQGQGET. The CDR3 as a whole reads CASSIGQGQGETQYF.

In the case of this clone: Read data end 3 residues before the CDR3 end; the end is taken from the germline J gene. This chain links TRBV18 with TRBJ1-1, with D possibly TRBD1 on 6 matching bases. CDR1 and CDR2 from the germline V gene are KGHSH and LQKENI. The CDR3 has 15 residues. CDR3 in amino acids: CASSPLRGVRETAFF. Incomplete CDR3 DNA: TGTGCCAGCTCACCACTCAGGGGCGTCAGGGAGACA.

A word on this clone: The observed sequence ends 3 residues before the CDR3 terminus, with the missing tail filled in from the germline J gene. This chain connects TRBV19 to TRBJ1-5, with D tentatively TRBD1 (5 bases). Germline CDR1 is LNHDA and CDR2 is SQIVND (reference sequence). V lost 4 bases and J 5 bases, leaving 9 bases between the germline ends. The CDR3 spans 13 residues. CDR3 protein: CASSTQVHQPQHF. Partial CDR3 DNA: TGTGCCAGTAGTACACAGGTACATCAGCCC.

A note on this clone: With the read ending 3 residues before the CDR3 end, the germline J gene is used to fill in that end. The chain combines TRBV5-1 with TRBJ1-4; D is uncertain. There are 16 residues in the CDR3. Germline CDR1 SGHRS, CDR2 YFSETQ. The ends were cut back, 0 bases at V and 0 bases at J, with 9 bases in the middle. Partial CDR3 DNA: TGCGCCAGCAGCTTGGGGGCGAGAGCAACTAATGAAAAA. It codes for CASSLGARATNEK. The full CDR3 sequence reads CASSLGARATNEKLFF.

A note on this clone: The read is 3 residues too short to cover the CDR3 end, so that end is filled in from the germline J gene. The chain is built from TRBV18 and TRBJ1-1; D gene unclear. CDR3 length: 11 residues. From germline, CDR1 is KGHSH and CDR2 LQKENI. The CDR3 loop is CASSTNYEAFF. CDR3 DNA, as far as it was read: TGTGCCAGCTCAACCAACTACGAG.

As for this clone: The CDR3 extends 3 residues past the end of the read, so its final part is completed from the germline J gene. The rearrangement uses TRBV5-1 and TRBJ1-2; 7 bases are a match to TRBD1. The germline CDR1 and CDR2 sequences are SGHRS and YFSETQ. The CDR3 contains 15 residues. The covered CDR3 bases are TGCGCCAGCAGCTCCTATAAACAAACAGGGGAAGGC. Protein: CASSSYKQTGEG. The complete CDR3 sequence is CASSSYKQTGEGYTF.

Notes on this clone: Read sequence stops 3 residues before the CDR3 end, and the germline J gene provides the missing end. The chain uses TRBV5-1 and TRBJ2-1, with D perhaps matching TRBD1 (5 bases). The length of the CDR3 is 15 residues. CDR1 and CDR2 (germline): SGHRS, YFSETQ. V lost 7 bases and J 3 bases, leaving 17 bases between the germline ends. The part of the CDR3 DNA that was read is TGCGCCAGCGGACCTGGAGCAGGGTACTACAATGAG. Residues: CASGPGAGYYNE. The whole CDR3 protein is CASGPGAGYYNEQFF.

Worth noting for this clone: The sequence runs out 3 residues before the end of the CDR3; the remainder is reconstructed from the germline J gene. The rearrangement links TRBV7-9 to TRBJ2-2; D remains ambiguous. Germline V gene data show CDR1 as SEHNR and CDR2 as FQNEAQ (reference sequence). The CDR3 totals 12 residues. This CDR3 is CASSSGYSPLFF. CDR3 DNA, as far as it was read: TGTGCCAGCAGCTCGGGTTACTCACCG.

As to this clone: The CDR3 is cut off 3 residues early in the read; its end comes from the germline J gene. The J gene is TRBJ2-4, the V gene TRBV18, with a possible D match to TRBD1 (6 bases). The V gene's germline CDR1 is KGHSH and CDR2 LQKENI. The CDR3 spans 15 residues. Incomplete CDR3 DNA: TGTGCCAGCTCACCACCACAGGGTCCCCCTTATGGT. Protein product: CASSPPQGPPYG. The whole CDR3 reads CASSPPQGPPYGQYF.

A remark on this clone: The CDR3 end falls 3 residues outside the read, so it is completed with the germline J gene. The rearrangement links TRBV19 to TRBJ2-3; 8 bases fit TRBD1. Germline-derived CDR1 and CDR2 are LNHDA and SQIVND (reference sequence). Germline trimming cut 6 bases from V and 1 base from J; bases unmatched to any gene: 0. The CDR3 contains 13 residues. CDR3 amino acids: CASRDRGTDTQYF. The CDR3 bases that were read are TGTGCCAGTAGGGACAGGGGCACAGATACG.

Worth noting for this clone: With the read ending 3 residues before the CDR3 end, the germline J gene is used to fill in that end. The chain is built from TRBV2 and TRBJ2-5; D possibly matches TRBD1 or TRBD2 (7 bases each). The CDR3 is 14 residues long. Per germline, CDR1 SNHLY and CDR2 FYNNEI. V was cut by 4 bases and J by 5 bases, with 14 bases left in between. The CDR3 loop is CASSGQGGGETQYF. The part of the CDR3 DNA that was read is TGTGCCAGCAGTGGACAGGGAGGGGGCGAGACC.

As regards this clone: In the same sample, other DNA sequences code for this CDR3. CDR3 residues: CSVEDRAKNIQYF. The CDR3 DNA, read in part, is TGCAGCGTAGAGGACAGGGCCAAAAACATT. The V gene is TRBV29-1, the J gene TRBJ2-4, with 7 bases matching TRBD1. Coverage ceases 3 residues before the CDR3 finishes, and the germline J gene fills in the end. This CDR3 has 13 residues. V gave up 6 bases and J gave up 1 base; unmatched junction bases: 3. CDR1 and CDR2 from the germline V gene are SQVTM and ANQGSEA. The variable domain in full, with the rest retrieved from reference TRBV29-1 and TRBJ2-4, is SAVISQKPSRDICQRGTSLTIQCQVDSQVTMMFWYRQQPGQSLTLIATANQGSEATYESGFVIDKFPISRPNLTFSTLTVSNMSPEDSSIYLCSVEDRAKNIQYFGAGTRLSVL.

In the case of this clone: Read sequence stops 3 residues before the CDR3 end, and the germline J gene provides the missing end. The gene calls are TRBV13 and TRBJ1-3; no firm D call. Trimming pared 3 bases from V and 0 bases from J, leaving 9 bases between. Germline CDR1 reads PRHDT; CDR2 reads FYEKMQ (reference sequence). The CDR3 has 15 residues. The DNA read from the CDR3 is TGTGCCAGCAGCTTCGACCGACTCTCTGGAAACACC. It encodes CASSFDRLSGNT. The whole CDR3 region reads CASSFDRLSGNTIYF.

Concerning this clone: The read ends 3 residues early relative to the CDR3; the germline J gene fills the gap. The chain combines TRBV5-1 with TRBJ2-1; TRBD2 aligns across 13 bases. This CDR3 has 17 residues. Per germline, CDR1 SGHRS and CDR2 YFSETQ. J gave up 4 bases and V 4 bases, and 8 bases lay outside the gene matches. CDR3 amino acids: CASSPLAGGPGYNEQFF. The part of the CDR3 DNA that was read is TGCGCCAGCAGCCCACTAGCGGGGGGGCCGGGTTACAATGAG.

A remark on this clone: Sequencing ends 3 residues short of the CDR3 end; the germline J gene provides the rest. V is TRBV2 and J is TRBJ2-1, with a weak D call TRBD2 (6 bases). The germline V and J ends were trimmed by 8 bases and 8 bases, with 16 bases remaining between them. CDR1 SNHLY and CDR2 FYNNEI come from the germline V gene. The CDR3 has 13 residues. The sequenced CDR3 bases are TGTGCCAGCCTTAGCGGTGGGGGTTATGAG. The encoded protein is CASLSGGGYE. The CDR3 in its entirety is CASLSGGGYEQFF. The full variable domain, rest sourced from reference TRBV2 and TRBJ2-1, is EPEVTQTPSHQVTQMGQEVILRCVPISNHLYFYWYRQILGQKVEFLVSFYNNEISEKSEIFDDQFSVERPDGSNFTLKIRSTKLEDSAMYFCASLSGGGYEQFFGPGTRLTVL.

About this clone itself: The DNA ends 3 residues before the CDR3 does, and the rest of the CDR3 is filled in from the germline J gene. V gene TRBV20-1 combines with J gene TRBJ2-2, with 10 bases aligning to TRBD2. Trimming took 0 bases from V and 2 from J; bases not matched to a gene: 9. The germline CDR1 and CDR2 sequences are DFQATT and SNEGSKA (reference sequence). The CDR3 is 18 residues long. CDR3 loop: CSARDRSSGGINTGELFF. The CDR3 DNA, read in part, is TGCAGTGCTAGAGATCGGTCTAGCGGGGGAATTAACACCGGGGAG.

Of note for this clone: Sequencing ends 3 residues short of the CDR3 end; the germline J gene provides the rest. V gene TRBV11-3 combines with J gene TRBJ2-1; 12 nucleotides agree with TRBD2. The junction had 5 bases not matched to a gene; V was cut back by 5 bases and J by 9 bases. This CDR3 comprises 14 residues. Germline values: CDR1 SGHNT, CDR2 YENEEA. The sequenced CDR3 bases are TGTGCCAGCAGCCCTAGCGGGAGGGTCACTGAG. It specifies CASSPSGRVTE. The full CDR3 protein reads CASSPSGRVTEQFF.